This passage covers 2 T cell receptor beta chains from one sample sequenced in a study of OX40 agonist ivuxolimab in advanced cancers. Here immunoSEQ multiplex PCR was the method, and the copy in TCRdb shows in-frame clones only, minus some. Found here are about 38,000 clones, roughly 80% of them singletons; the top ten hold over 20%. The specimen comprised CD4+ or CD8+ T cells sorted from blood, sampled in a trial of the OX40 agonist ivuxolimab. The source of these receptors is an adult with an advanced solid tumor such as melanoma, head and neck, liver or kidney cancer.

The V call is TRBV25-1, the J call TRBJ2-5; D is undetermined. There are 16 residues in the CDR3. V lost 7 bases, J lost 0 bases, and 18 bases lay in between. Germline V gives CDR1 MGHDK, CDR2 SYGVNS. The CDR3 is CASTRGPATNQETQYF. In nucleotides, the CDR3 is TGTGCCAGCACCCGAGGCCCCGCCACGAACCAAGAGACCCAGTACTTC. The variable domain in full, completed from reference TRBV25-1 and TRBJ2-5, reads EADIYQTPRYLVIGTGKKITLECSQTMGHDKMYWYQQDPGMELHLIHYSYGVNSTEKGDLSSESTVSRIRTEHFPLTLESARPSHTSQYLCASTRGPATNQETQYFGPGTRLLVL.

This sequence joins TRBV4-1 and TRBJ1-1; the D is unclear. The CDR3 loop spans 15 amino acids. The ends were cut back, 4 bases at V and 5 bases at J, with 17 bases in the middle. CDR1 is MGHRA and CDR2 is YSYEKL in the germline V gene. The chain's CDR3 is CASSPTPEGFTEAFF. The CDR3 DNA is TGCGCCAGCAGCCCAACCCCGGAAGGGTTTACTGAAGCTTTCTTT.